Below are 25 T cell receptor beta chains sequenced from a single sample in a study of blood T cell repertoires in COVID-19. The data were produced by immunoSEQ multiplex PCR, yet TCRdb's version contains in-frame clones alone and is incomplete. Seen here are over 200,000 clones, 87% observed once, and the top ten hold 10% to 12%. Sequences were obtained from PBMCs or T cells enriched from blood (not recorded which). These receptors originate from a young man who had recovered from COVID-19.

The chain links TRBV27 to TRBJ1-2, with no clear D. This CDR3 has 14 amino acids. In germline, CDR1 is MNHEY, CDR2 SMNVEV (reference sequence). Trimming pared 4 bases from V and 5 bases from J, leaving 14 bases between. The CDR3 loop reads CASSSSVRLYGYTF. The DNA for the CDR3 is TGTGCCAGCAGTTCATCGGTCCGACTTTATGGCTACACCTTC.

The V call is TRBV7-2, the J call TRBJ1-4; no clear D gene. Looked up from germline, CDR1 is SGHTA and CDR2 is FQGNSA. V was trimmed by 8 bases and J by 2 bases, leaving 15 bases between them. The CDR3 is made up of 15 amino acids. Written as DNA, the CDR3 is TGTGCCAGCGCACAATGGGCGGGTACTAATGAAAAACTGTTTTTT. Protein sequence: CASAQWAGTNEKLFF.

The V and J genes are TRBV3-1 (or the pseudogene TRBV3-2) and TRBJ1-5, with a weak D call TRBD1 (5 bases). The germline CDR1 and CDR2 sequences are LGHDT and YNNKEL (reference sequence). V was shortened by 2 bases and J by 7 bases, with 15 bases between the two germline ends. This CDR3 spans 15 amino acids. The CDR3 bases are TGTGCCAGCAGCCAACAACCGAACTCAGGGCAGCCCCAGCATTTT. This codes for CASSQQPNSGQPQHF.

The count of this clone is one. This chain uses TRBV18 with TRBJ2-3, with 7 bases identical to TRBD1. Losses at the gene ends were 5 bases for V and 0 bases for J; bases not matched to a gene: 5. The CDR3 runs 15 residues. The germline V gene encodes CDR1 KGHSH and CDR2 LQKENI. For the CDR3, the DNA is TGTGCCAGCTCAGACAGGGTGACTAGCACAGATACGCAGTATTTT. Protein product: CASSDRVTSTDTQYF.

The chain is built from TRBV4-2 and TRBJ2-1; a weak D match, TRBD2 (6 bases). The CDR3 has 16 amino acids. The V end was cut by 2 bases, the J end by 4 bases, with 15 bases between. The V gene's germline CDR1 is LGHNA and CDR2 YNFKEQ. This chain's CDR3 is CASSQTLGLKYNEQFF. The DNA of the CDR3 is TGTGCCAGCAGCCAAACCCTCGGACTAAAATACAATGAGCAGTTCTTC.

The rearrangement joins TRBV5-6 to TRBJ2-7; D is possibly TRBD1 (5 bases). Looked up from germline, CDR1 is SGHDT and CDR2 is YYEEEE. The V and J ends lost 1 base and 6 bases respectively, with 5 bases between them. The CDR3 contains 11 residues. The CDR3 DNA sequence: TGTGCCAGCAGCTTGAGGGGCGAGCAGTACTTC. Amino acid sequence: CASSLRGEQYF.

This chain connects TRBV6-5 to TRBJ2-3, with TRBD2 as a possible D gene (5 bases). This CDR3 has 15 residues. V shed 6 bases and J shed 2 bases, with 15 bases lying between them. Germline CDR1 and CDR2: MNHEY and SVGAGI. CDR3 in amino acids: CASRERPADTDTQYF. The CDR3 bases are TGTGCCAGCAGAGAGCGGCCGGCGGACACAGATACGCAGTATTTT.

This chain uses TRBV14 with TRBJ2-3, with TRBD2 matching 13 bases. The CDR3 is 16 amino acids. Germline CDR1 SGHDN, CDR2 FVKESK. V lost 4 bases and J lost 4; bases outside the gene matches: 5. For the CDR3, the DNA is TGTGCCAGCAGCCTTTCGACTAGCGGGAGGTCAGATACGCAGTATTTT. Encoded protein: CASSLSTSGRSDTQYF.

The gene calls are TRBV28 and TRBJ1-4, with 9 bases lining up with TRBD1. The ends lost 5 bases at V and 7 bases at J; junction bases unmatched: 5. The CDR3 runs to 14 residues. Germline lookup yields CDR1 MDHEN and CDR2 SYDVKM. Here the CDR3 DNA reads TGTGCCAGCAGTCTAGGGACAGGGAGTGAAAAACTGTTTTTT. This sequence encodes CASSLGTGSEKLFF. The variable domain in full, with the rest retrieved from reference TRBV28 and TRBJ1-4, is DVKVTQSSRYLVKRTGEKVFLECVQDMDHENMFWYRQDPGLGLRLIYFSYDVKMKEKGDIPEGYSVSREKKERFSLILESASTNQTSMYLCASSLGTGSEKLFFGSGTQLSVL.

The chain links TRBV7-2 to TRBJ2-6; no clear D gene. The CDR3 has 15 amino acids. Trimming removed 5 bases from V and 0 bases from J, with 8 bases in between. Germline V CDR1 and CDR2: SGHTA, FQGNSA. The CDR3 DNA reads as TGTGCCAGCAGCCCCGCCAGCTCTGGGGCCAACGTCCTGACTTTC. This sequence encodes CASSPASSGANVLTF. The variable domain in full, with the rest retrieved from reference TRBV7-2 and TRBJ2-6, is GAGVSQSPSNKVTEKGKDVELRCDPISGHTALYWYRQSLGQGLEFLIYFQGNSAPDKSGLPSDRFSAERTGGSVSTLTIQRTQQEDSAVYLCASSPASSGANVLTFGAGSRLTVL.

This chain joins TRBV4-3 and TRBJ1-5; 9 bases are shared with TRBD1. The germline V gene has CDR1 LGHNA and CDR2 YSLEER. The CDR3 spans 16 residues. The J segment lost 5 bases and the V segment lost 0 bases, leaving 5 bases of the junction unmatched. CDR3 amino acids: CASSQDLGQGHQPQHF. CDR3 coding DNA: TGCGCCAGCAGCCAAGATCTGGGACAGGGTCATCAGCCCCAGCATTTT.

The chain combines TRBV7-6 with TRBJ1-1; the D gene is possibly TRBD1 (6 bases). Trimming left V 7 bases short and J 8 bases short, with 11 bases between. Germline CDR1 reads SGHVS; CDR2 reads FNYEAQ. The CDR3 consists of 11 residues. The CDR3 DNA reads TGTGCCAGCAAGATCGACAGGGAAGCTTTCTTT. It specifies CASKIDREAFF.

The V and J genes are TRBV5-1 and TRBJ2-1; 8 nucleotides match TRBD2. The junction had 9 bases not matched to a gene; V was cut back by 4 bases and J by 6 bases. Germline V gene lookup returns CDR1 SGHRS and CDR2 YFSETQ. This CDR3 spans 15 amino acids. This CDR3 is CASSLTGTRSNEQFF. The CDR3 DNA follows: TGCGCCAGCAGCCTAACCGGGACTAGGTCCAATGAGCAGTTCTTC.

This chain connects TRBV7-2 to TRBJ2-5, with 8 bases that match TRBD2. This CDR3 comprises 15 residues. The germline gives CDR1 SGHTA, CDR2 FQGNSA. The J segment lost 3 bases and the V segment lost 5 bases, leaving 8 bases of the junction unmatched. The CDR3 spells CASSPQRGKEETQYF. The CDR3 bases are TGTGCCAGCAGCCCGCAGCGGGGGAAGGAAGAGACCCAGTACTTC.

This sequence joins TRBV7-8 and TRBJ2-2; 10 nucleotides align to TRBD2. V lost 5 bases to trimming and J lost 0 bases; unmatched junction nucleotides: 9. The CDR3 is 18 amino acids. In germline, CDR1 is SGHVS, CDR2 FQNEAQ. CDR3 coding DNA: TGTGCCAGCAGCCCGTCCGGGACTAGCGTACCGAACACCGGGGAGCTGTTTTTT. It codes for CASSPSGTSVPNTGELFF.

This clone was counted many times. The chain joins TRBV27 to TRBJ2-5, with a possible D match to TRBD2 (7 bases). Trimming stripped 3 bases from V and 2 bases from J, with 13 bases between. This CDR3 region has 15 residues. Germline V gene data show CDR1 as MNHEY and CDR2 as SMNVEV (reference sequence). The CDR3 region has the DNA TGTGCCAGCAGTTTGGAGGAGGGGGGGCAAGAGACCCAGTACTTC. It encodes CASSLEEGGQETQYF.

This clone has a single count. The V call is TRBV5-1, the J call TRBJ2-5; no clear D. This CDR3 contains 14 residues. CDR1 SGHRS and CDR2 YFSETQ come from the germline V gene. Trimming removed 3 bases at V and 3 bases at J, with 12 bases between. CDR3 bases: TGCGCCAGCAGCTCCCCTGGTGGAGAAGAGACCCAGTACTTC. Amino acid sequence: CASSSPGGEETQYF.

The J gene is TRBJ1-3, the V gene TRBV5-6; 8 bases match TRBD1. The J segment lost 3 bases and the V segment lost 2 bases, leaving 4 bases of the junction unmatched. Germline V lookup: CDR1 SGHDT, CDR2 YYEEEE. The CDR3 sequence is 15 residues long. CDR3 protein: CASSLRTGYGNTIYF. The CDR3 bases are TGTGCCAGCAGCTTAAGGACAGGGTATGGAAACACCATATATTTT.

V usage is TRBV10-1 and J usage is TRBJ1-5; D unresolved. The CDR3 runs to 12 residues. Germline CDR1 and CDR2: WNHNN and SYGVQD (reference sequence). V dropped 3 bases and J dropped 3 bases, with 3 bases sitting between them. The CDR3 here is CASSEYNQPQHF. The DNA for the CDR3 is TGCGCCAGCAGTGAATACAATCAGCCCCAGCATTTT.

This clone was detected only once. The chain has TRBV21-1 and TRBJ1-2; the D call TRBD1 from the table was never checked on the DNA. TRBV21-1 counts as a pseudogene. The CDR3 consists of 19 residues. CDR3 nucleotide sequence: TGTGCCAGCAGCAAAGGGGGTTCACAGGGGGTGTTTGGAAACTATGGCTACACCTTC. Protein sequence: CASSKGGSQGVFGNYGYTF.

The chain links TRBV27 to TRBJ2-2; 12 bases align to TRBD1. This CDR3 is built from 15 residues. Germline assignment: CDR1 MNHEY and CDR2 SMNVEV (reference sequence). V dropped 5 bases and J dropped 6; count of bases not matched to a gene: 4. The CDR3 bases are TGTGCCAGCAGTGCCGGGACAGGGGGCTCCGGGGAGCTGTTTTTT. This codes for CASSAGTGGSGELFF.

Here the CDR3 reads CASSLTTENQPQHF. CDR3 DNA sequence: TGTGCCAGCAGCTTAACAACAGAAAATCAGCCCCAGCATTTT. The gene calls are TRBV11-2 and TRBJ1-5; D unclear. V was trimmed by 2 bases and J by 4 bases, leaving 9 bases between them. This CDR3 region has 14 residues. CDR1 is SGHAT and CDR2 is FQNNGV in the germline V gene. The entire variable domain, with the rest obtained from reference TRBV11-2 and TRBJ1-5, is as follows: EAGVAQSPRYKIIEKRQSVAFWCNPISGHATLYWYQQILGQGPKLLIQFQNNGVVDDSQLPKDRFSAERLKGVDSTLKIQPAKLEDSAVYLCASSLTTENQPQHFGDGTRLSIL.

V is TRBV15 and J is TRBJ2-7; TRBD2 matches at 7 bases. V shed 0 bases, J shed 5 bases, and the junction held 4 bases outside the gene matches. CDR1 is LNHNV and CDR2 is YYDKDF in the germline V gene (reference sequence). This CDR3 comprises 14 residues. The chain's CDR3 is CATSRDKTSDEQYF. The CDR3, as DNA: TGTGCCACCAGCAGAGATAAAACTAGCGACGAGCAGTACTTC. The full variable domain, its missing parts supplied by reference TRBV15 and TRBJ2-7, is DAMVIQNPRYQVTQFGKPVTLSCSQTLNHNVMYWYQQKSSQAPKLLFHYYDKDFNNEADTPDNFQSRRPNTSFCFLDIRSPGLGDTAMYLCATSRDKTSDEQYFGPGTRLTVT.

This clone came up once. The CDR3 loop is CASSPRGPQRTLSETQYF. For the CDR3, the DNA is TGTGCCAGCAGCCCGCGAGGGCCCCAGCGCACCTTGTCCGAGACCCAGTACTTC. The chain carries TRBV6-2 or TRBV6-3 and TRBJ2-5; possibly TRBD2 for D (5 bases). The V gene's germline CDR1 is MNHEY and CDR2 SVGEGT. The CDR3 has 18 residues. V shed 6 bases and J shed 5 bases, with 28 bases lying between them.

The V and J genes are TRBV30 and TRBJ2-7, with TRBD1 identical over 11 bases. The CDR3 sequence is 18 residues long. Trimming at V came to 5 bases and at J to 3 bases, leaving 18 bases not matched to a gene. CDR1 is GTSNPN, CDR2 SVGIG, per germline (reference sequence). CDR3 region: CAWGPPTYRTGGNYEQYF. The CDR3 region has the DNA TGTGCCTGGGGGCCCCCTACCTATCGGACAGGGGGCAACTACGAGCAGTACTTC.